This record concerns one TCR beta chain sequence. The antigen remains unidentified. The PCR was carried out with 60 Vbeta primers and 13 Jbeta primers. This table comes from immunoSEQ multiplex PCR, and its TCRdb copy is limited to in-frame clones, with some not included. The table records fewer than 250,000 clones, roughly four fifths of them present only once. CDR1 and CDR2 from the germline V gene are SGHRS and YFSETQ. With 4 bases clipped from V and 0 bases from J, the junction kept 5 bases outside the gene matches. This CDR3 is built from 18 residues. These data belong to a study of cytomegalovirus exposure and HLA in healthy donors. Findings of the study overall: Accounts indicate the classifier identified cytomegalovirus status with strong specificity and sensitivity. TRBV6-2, TRBV6-3 and some other V segments were excluded as indistinguishable. In most subjects, TCR beta sequences reportedly gave accurate predictions of HLA-A and HLA-B alleles.

V usage is TRBV5-1 and J usage is TRBJ2-3; 16 bases agree with TRBD2. The clonotype originates from a woman younger than 45 in good health and CMV-seropositive. Material for sequencing was PBMCs. The CDR3 coding sequence is TGCGCCAGCAGCAAGGGACTAGCGGGAGGGGAAAGCACAGATACGCAGTATTTT. Encoded protein: CASSKGLAGGESTDTQYF. The entire variable domain, with the rest obtained from reference TRBV5-1 and TRBJ2-3, is as follows: KAGVTQTPRYLIKTRGQQVTLSCSPISGHRSVSWYQQTPGQGLQFLFEYFSETQRNKGNFPGRFSGRQFSNSRSEMNVSTLELGDSALYLCASSKGLAGGESTDTQYFGPGTRLTVL.